Listed here are 22 T cell receptor beta chains from one sample, sequenced in a study of Ad26.COV2.S vaccination and SARS-CoV-2 variants. Using immunoSEQ multiplex PCR, the repertoire was profiled, and TCRdb retains in-frame clones only, with some absent. The sample yields about 390,000 clones, about 85% seen once. This sample's treatment: 19 received Ad26.COV2.S at low or high dose, single or two shots; about 5 received placebo; per-sample allocation not given. The samples were gathered on day 63 after the first injection of vaccine or placebo. Sequenced material: peripheral blood, taken in a trial of Ad26.COV2.S vaccine versus placebo. The receptors come from a person between 18 and 65 years old who received the Ad26.COV2.S COVID-19 vaccine or a placebo.

Here the CDR3 reads CASSPLANNEQFF. The CDR3 DNA is TGTGCCAGCAGCCCGCTCGCGAACAATGAGCAGTTCTTC. This sequence joins TRBV11-2 and TRBJ2-1, with D uncertain. This CDR3 is built from 13 residues. V lost 5 bases to trimming and J lost 5 bases, with 10 bases between them. The germline V gene encodes CDR1 SGHAT and CDR2 FQNNGV.

The chain carries TRBV18 and TRBJ1-6; possible D gene TRBD1, 6 bases. The CDR3 loop spans 12 amino acids. Per the germline V gene, CDR1 is KGHSH and CDR2 is LQKENI. V was cut by 3 bases and J by 14 bases, with 11 bases left in between. The CDR3 loop reads CASSPEDSSLHF. CDR3 in DNA: TGTGCCAGCTCACCGGAGGACAGCTCCCTCCACTTT.

V gene TRBV6-1 combines with J gene TRBJ1-5, with unresolved D. The CDR3 consists of 12 residues. V was trimmed by 3 bases and J by 7 bases, leaving 7 bases between them. Germline CDR1 reads MNHNS; CDR2 reads SASEGT. This CDR3 reads CASSEPVQPQHF. CDR3 nucleotides: TGTGCCAGCAGTGAGCCGGTGCAGCCCCAGCATTTT.

The chain carries TRBV2 and TRBJ2-3; perhaps TRBD2 as D (5 bases). This CDR3 contains 15 residues. The germline CDR1 and CDR2 sequences are SNHLY and FYNNEI. V was trimmed by 3 bases and J by 3 bases, leaving 13 bases between them. As DNA, the CDR3 is TGTGCCAGCAGTGATCGCGGTGGGAGAACAGATACGCAGTATTTT. Translating gives CASSDRGGRTDTQYF.

The rearrangement links TRBV27 to TRBJ2-4, with 7 nucleotides matching TRBD1. Looked up from germline, CDR1 is MNHEY and CDR2 is SMNVEV (reference sequence). The length of the CDR3 is 14 residues. After removal of 5 bases from V and 6 bases from J, the junction contained 7 bases not matched to a gene. The CDR3 DNA reads as TGTGCCAGCAGTGCGATGGACAGGATAAACATTCAGTACTTC. Protein sequence: CASSAMDRINIQYF.

The J gene is TRBJ2-7, the V gene TRBV7-9, with TRBD1 matching 9 bases. The CDR3 has 14 amino acids. V shed 10 bases, J shed 4 bases, and the junction held 11 bases outside the gene matches. Germline V CDR1 and CDR2: SEHNR, FQNEAQ (reference sequence). The DNA of the CDR3 is TGTGCCATCCTCCTCAGAGACAGGGGGTACGAGCAGTACTTC. Translating it yields CAILLRDRGYEQYF.

The V gene is TRBV7-2, the J gene TRBJ1-2; weak D call: TRBD1 (6 bases). CDR1 is SGHTA, CDR2 FQGNSA, per germline. V was clipped by 6 bases and J by 0 bases, with 11 bases between them. The CDR3 runs to 14 residues. CDR3 residues: CASRFPGANYGYTF. The CDR3, as DNA: TGTGCCAGCAGGTTCCCAGGGGCTAACTATGGCTACACCTTC.

The rearrangement links TRBV4-1 to TRBJ2-2; D remains unclear. CDR3 size: 15 residues. The ends were cut back, 4 bases at V and 2 bases at J, with 11 bases in the middle. In germline, CDR1 is MGHRA, CDR2 YSYEKL. CDR3: CASSPLEANTGELFF. The CDR3 DNA sequence: TGCGCCAGCAGCCCCTTGGAAGCCAACACCGGGGAGCTGTTTTTT.

The chain employs TRBV5-6 and TRBJ1-6, with 8 bases aligning to TRBD1. This CDR3 has 15 residues. Germline CDR1 is SGHDT and CDR2 is YYEEEE. V dropped 8 bases and J dropped 10; count of bases not matched to a gene: 14. This CDR3 is CARDEDRGSRSPLHF. CDR3 DNA: TGTGCCAGAGATGAAGACAGGGGAAGTCGGTCACCCCTCCACTTT. The variable domain in full, with the rest retrieved from reference TRBV5-6 and TRBJ1-6, is DAGVTQSPTHLIKTRGQQVTLRCSPKSGHDTVSWYQQALGQGPQFIFQYYEEEERQRGNFPDRFSGHQFPNYSSELNVNALLLGDSALYLCARDEDRGSRSPLHFGNGTRLTVT.

The gene calls are TRBV7-6 and TRBJ1-4, with 11 bases fitting TRBD1. The CDR3 is 15 residues long. Germline CDR1 SGHVS, CDR2 FNYEAQ. V gave up 4 bases and J gave up 7 bases; unmatched junction bases: 5. The chain's CDR3 is CASSSGDRGIEKLFF. The CDR3 DNA reads as TGTGCCAGCAGCTCAGGGGACAGGGGGATTGAAAAACTGTTTTTT.

The chain has TRBV4-3 and TRBJ1-2; D is unclear. This CDR3 region has 15 residues. Germline V gene sequence: CDR1 LGHNA, CDR2 YSLEER. The V end was cut by 1 base, the J end by 3 bases, with 12 bases between. CDR3 region: CASSQVLMSDYGYTF. Here the CDR3 DNA reads TGCGCCAGCAGCCAAGTCTTGATGTCGGACTATGGCTACACCTTC.

The rearrangement uses TRBV5-1 and TRBJ1-1; the D is unclear. CDR3 length: 14 residues. V dropped 0 bases and J dropped 3 bases, with 9 bases sitting between them. CDR1 SGHRS and CDR2 YFSETQ come from the germline V gene. Here the CDR3 DNA reads TGCGCCAGCAGCTTGGGTACAGAATACACTGAAGCTTTCTTT. Translation gives CASSLGTEYTEAFF.

The chain couples TRBV28 to TRBJ2-2, with 9 positions matching TRBD1. V lost 5 bases to trimming and J lost 6 bases; unmatched junction nucleotides: 7. Germline-derived CDR1 and CDR2 are MDHEN and SYDVKM. This CDR3 contains 15 residues. CDR3 in amino acids: CASSPRQGGPGELFF. CDR3 DNA: TGTGCCAGCAGTCCGAGACAGGGGGGTCCCGGGGAGCTGTTTTTT.

This clone was counted once. This chain joins TRBV28 and TRBJ2-1; 7 nucleotides match TRBD1. The CDR3 has 16 amino acids. V dropped 6 bases and J dropped 1; count of bases not matched to a gene: 9. Germline V lookup: CDR1 MDHEN, CDR2 SYDVKM. CDR3 sequence reads: CASSTTDRVSYNEQFF. The CDR3, as DNA: TGTGCCAGCAGCACCACCGACAGGGTTTCCTACAATGAGCAGTTCTTC.

This chain uses TRBV19 with TRBJ1-2; 8 bases map to TRBD1. Losses at the gene ends were 3 bases for V and 4 bases for J; bases not matched to a gene: 7. CDR1 is LNHDA and CDR2 is SQIVND in the germline V gene (reference sequence). The CDR3 extends over 15 amino acids. DNA of the CDR3: TGTGCCAGTAGTATTATGGGACAGGCCTTCTATGGCTACACCTTC. Translated, it gives CASSIMGQAFYGYTF.

This chain connects TRBV5-6 to TRBJ1-5; 9 bases are a match to TRBD1. The CDR3 spans 15 residues. V shed 1 base and J 3 bases; nucleotides not matched to a gene: 2. Germline V CDR1 and CDR2: SGHDT, YYEEEE. CDR3: CASSLTGGYNQPQHF. In DNA, the CDR3 is TGTGCCAGCAGCTTGACAGGGGGCTACAATCAGCCCCAGCATTTT. Full variable domain (rest looked up from reference TRBV5-6 and TRBJ1-5): DAGVTQSPTHLIKTRGQQVTLRCSPKSGHDTVSWYQQALGQGPQFIFQYYEEEERQRGNFPDRFSGHQFPNYSSELNVNALLLGDSALYLCASSLTGGYNQPQHFGDGTRLSIL.

The V and J genes are TRBV7-6 and TRBJ1-1; 7 bases map to TRBD1. With 1 base clipped from V and 0 bases from J, the junction kept 8 bases outside the gene matches. This CDR3 has 17 residues. Germline V lookup: CDR1 SGHVS, CDR2 FNYEAQ. CDR3 in DNA: TGTGCCAGCAGCTTAGTTGTCAGGGGGTCTATGAACACTGAAGCTTTCTTT. As protein: CASSLVVRGSMNTEAFF.

The chain joins TRBV12-3 or TRBV12-4 to TRBJ1-1; perhaps TRBD1 as D (6 bases). CDR3 length: 12 amino acids. V lost 5 bases and J 9 bases, leaving 13 bases between the germline ends. This chain's CDR3 is CASSTGTPKAFF. CDR3 DNA sequence: TGTGCCAGCAGTACCGGGACACCTAAAGCTTTCTTT.

V and J are TRBV12-5 and TRBJ1-3; D gene ambiguous. Germline V gene lookup returns CDR1 LGHNT and CDR2 FRNRAP. Between the trimmed V and J ends, which lost 1 base and 2 bases, there was a span of 18 bases. The CDR3 runs to 18 residues. DNA of the CDR3: TGTGCTAGTGGTTTGGCCCCCAAAGAGGCGGCCACTGGAAACACCATATATTTT. The encoded protein is CASGLAPKEAATGNTIYF.

J is TRBJ1-4 and V is TRBV15, with 8 bases fitting TRBD1. CDR1 is LNHNV and CDR2 is YYDKDF in the germline V gene (reference sequence). There are 16 residues in the CDR3. The ends lost 5 bases at V and 7 bases at J; junction bases unmatched: 12. CDR3 protein: CATSRRTGGWSEKLFF. The CDR3 DNA follows: TGTGCCACCAGCCGGAGAACAGGGGGTTGGAGTGAAAAACTGTTTTTT. Complete variable domain (other parts from reference TRBV15 and TRBJ1-4): DAMVIQNPRYQVTQFGKPVTLSCSQTLNHNVMYWYQQKSSQAPKLLFHYYDKDFNNEADTPDNFQSRRPNTSFCFLDIRSPGLGDTAMYLCATSRRTGGWSEKLFFGSGTQLSVL.

The chain is built from TRBV4-3 and TRBJ2-1; 12 bases match TRBD2. The CDR3 loop spans 15 amino acids. The germline V gene encodes CDR1 LGHNA and CDR2 YSLEER. The J segment lost 10 bases and the V segment lost 0 bases, leaving 4 bases of the junction unmatched. CDR3 bases: TGCGCCAGCAGCCAAGAACTAGCGGGGGGTGCGGAGCAGTTCTTC. Amino acids: CASSQELAGGAEQFF.

The chain uses TRBV5-6 and TRBJ2-3; no firm D call. CDR3 length equals 12 residues. Germline CDR1 reads SGHDT; CDR2 reads YYEEEE. The ends were cut back, 3 bases at V and 6 bases at J, with 8 bases in the middle. This CDR3 is CASSSLSDTQYF. CDR3 in DNA: TGTGCCAGCAGCTCATTATCCGATACGCAGTATTTT.